Below are 10 T cell receptor beta chains sequenced from a single sample in a study of T-cell memory formation after mild COVID-19. TCRdb reprocessed the 5' RACE reads with MiXCR, giving one entry per CDR3 protein. The sample shows around 390,000 distinct CDR3 sequences, approximately 15% of them seen only once. What was sequenced was PBMCs or a T cell subset sorted from them (not recorded which). The origin of the receptors is a man younger than 35 who had mild COVID-19 (a few samples of this study predate the infection). Cell type and time point are not known.

The genes are TRBV10-3 and TRBJ1-1; possibly TRBD1 for D (5 bases). This CDR3 is built from 11 residues. Germline CDR1 and CDR2: ENHRY and SYGVKD. Trimming cost V 8 bases and J 1 base, with 5 bases left between them. This CDR3 is CAIQGNTEAFF. For the CDR3, the DNA is TGTGCCATCCAGGGGAACACTGAAGCTTTCTTT.

The genes are TRBV7-9 and TRBJ2-3; TRBD2 is a possible D gene (6 bases). Trimming pared 5 bases from V and 3 bases from J, leaving 15 bases between. Germline V gives CDR1 SEHNR, CDR2 FQNEAQ (reference sequence). The length of the CDR3 is 15 residues. The CDR3 bases are TGTGCCAGCAGCCCCGGAGGGTTGAGGACAGATACGCAGTATTTT. Its protein product is CASSPGGLRTDTQYF.

This clonotype was picked up a small number of times. This sequence joins TRBV7-6 and TRBJ1-1, with D possibly matching TRBD1 (6 bases). The CDR3 loop spans 14 amino acids. Germline CDR1 reads SGHVS; CDR2 reads FNYEAQ. V gave up 5 bases and J gave up 0 bases, with 10 bases separating them. The CDR3 DNA reads TGTGCCAGCAGCCAAAACAGGGTGAACACTGAAGCTTTCTTT. Translating it yields CASSQNRVNTEAFF. Complete variable domain (other parts from reference TRBV7-6 and TRBJ1-1): GAGVSQSPRYKVTKRGQDVALRCDPISGHVSLYWYRQALGQGPEFLTYFNYEAQQDKSGLPNDRFSAERPEGSISTLTIQRTEQRDSAMYRCASSQNRVNTEAFFGQGTRLTVV.

This clonotype was found once. This sequence joins TRBV6-5 and TRBJ1-2, with TRBD1 matching 12 bases. The J segment lost 8 bases and the V segment lost 4 bases, leaving 8 bases of the junction unmatched. Germline V gene lookup returns CDR1 MNHEY and CDR2 SVGAGI. CDR3 size: 15 residues. The CDR3 region has the DNA TGTGCCAGCAGTTCCCCGGGACAGGGGGCTTTCGGCTACACCTTC. Its protein is CASSSPGQGAFGYTF.

The J gene is TRBJ2-7, the V gene TRBV6-6, with D perhaps TRBD2 (6 bases). Trimming left V 8 bases short and J 5 bases short, with 19 bases between. The CDR3 has 14 residues. Per the germline V gene, CDR1 is MNHNY and CDR2 is SVGAGI (reference sequence). CDR3 residues: CASHHGGSDHEQYF. CDR3 DNA sequence: TGTGCCAGCCACCATGGGGGGTCGGACCACGAGCAGTACTTC.

This chain connects TRBV11-2 to TRBJ2-3, with TRBD2 matching 7 bases. J lost 6 bases, V lost 3 bases, and 12 bases had no gene match. The length of the CDR3 is 16 residues. The germline V gene encodes CDR1 SGHAT and CDR2 FQNNGV. CDR3 loop: CASSFTRERDSDTQYF. The CDR3 DNA reads TGTGCCAGCAGCTTCACACGCGAGCGGGACTCCGATACGCAGTATTTT.

This clonotype has more than one count but fewer than ten. The chain uses TRBV20-1 and TRBJ1-4; possible D gene TRBD1, 5 bases. The length of the CDR3 is 15 residues. Trimming shortened V by 5 bases and J by 7 bases, and 20 bases separated the two germline ends. Germline lookup yields CDR1 DFQATT and CDR2 SNEGSKA (reference sequence). The CDR3: CSAHQTGVTGEKLFF. In DNA, the CDR3 is TGCAGTGCTCATCAGACGGGGGTGACGGGTGAAAAACTGTTTTTT.

This clonotype appeared a few times. This chain joins TRBV6-2 or TRBV6-3 and TRBJ1-2; D uncertain. V shed 5 bases and J shed 1 base, with 14 bases lying between them. The CDR3 is 15 residues long. Germline V gene sequence: CDR1 MNHEY, CDR2 SVGEGT. CDR3 coding DNA: TGTGCCAGCAGTCGGGCCCCCTGGATTAACTATGGCTACACCTTC. Translating it yields CASSRAPWINYGYTF.

This sequence joins TRBV5-1 and TRBJ1-5; D ambiguous. V was trimmed by 0 bases and J by 2 bases, leaving 9 bases between them. The CDR3 covers 15 residues. From germline, CDR1 is SGHRS and CDR2 YFSETQ. The CDR3: CASSLEGSGNQPQHF. The CDR3 bases are TGCGCCAGCAGCTTGGAGGGCAGTGGCAATCAGCCCCAGCATTTT.

This clonotype was counted a few times. The V and J genes are TRBV5-6 and TRBJ2-5, with D perhaps TRBD2 (7 bases). The CDR3 runs to 15 residues. Germline CDR1 and CDR2: SGHDT and YYEEEE. V was clipped by 4 bases and J by 5 bases, with 18 bases between them. CDR3 sequence: CASSPIRGGGETQYF. The DNA of the CDR3 is TGTGCCAGCAGCCCGATTAGGGGCGGGGGCGAGACCCAGTACTTC.